This TCR beta chain was sequenced in a study of cytomegalovirus exposure and HLA in healthy donors. Trimming took 11 bases from V and 3 from J, leaving 13 bases between them. The CDR3 is 12 residues long. Germline V gene lookup returns CDR1 MNHEY and CDR2 SVGAGI. The primer mix had 60 Vbeta and 13 Jbeta primers. This table comes from immunoSEQ multiplex PCR, and its TCRdb copy is limited to in-frame clones, with some not included. The data contain roughly 200,000 clones, over 65% of them singletons. The sample consisted of PBMCs. The source is a man between 18 and 29 years old in good health and CMV-seronegative. The gene calls are TRBV6-5 and TRBJ1-2; D is perhaps TRBD1 (6 bases). The CDR3 reads CAGGPSHYGYTF. DNA of the CDR3: TGTGCCGGGGGCCCGAGCCACTATGGCTACACCTTC.